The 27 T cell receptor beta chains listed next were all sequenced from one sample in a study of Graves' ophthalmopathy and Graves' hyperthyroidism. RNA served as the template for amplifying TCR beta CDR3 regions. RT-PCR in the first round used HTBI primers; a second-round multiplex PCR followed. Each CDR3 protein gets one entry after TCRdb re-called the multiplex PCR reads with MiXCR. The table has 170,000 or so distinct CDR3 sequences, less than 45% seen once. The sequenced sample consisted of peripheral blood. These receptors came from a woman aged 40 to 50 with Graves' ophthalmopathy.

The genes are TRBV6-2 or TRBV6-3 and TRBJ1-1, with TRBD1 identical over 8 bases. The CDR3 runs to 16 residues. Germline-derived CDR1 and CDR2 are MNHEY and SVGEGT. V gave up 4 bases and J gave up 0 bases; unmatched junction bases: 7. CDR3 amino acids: CASSSRAGGLNTEAFF. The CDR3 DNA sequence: TGTGCCAGCAGTTCCCGGGCAGGGGGCCTGAACACTGAAGCTTTCTTT.

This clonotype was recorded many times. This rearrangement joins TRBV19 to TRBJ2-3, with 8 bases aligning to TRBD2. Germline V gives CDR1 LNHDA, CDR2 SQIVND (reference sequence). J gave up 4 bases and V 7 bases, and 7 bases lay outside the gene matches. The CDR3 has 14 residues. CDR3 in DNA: TGTGCCAGTACCGGGGGGGGTCCGGCAGATACGCAGTATTTT. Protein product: CASTGGGPADTQYF.

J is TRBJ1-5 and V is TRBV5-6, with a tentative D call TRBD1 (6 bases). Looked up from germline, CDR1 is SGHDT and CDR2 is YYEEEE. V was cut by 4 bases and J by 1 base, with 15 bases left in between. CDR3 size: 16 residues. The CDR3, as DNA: TGTGCCAGCAGCCTAATGAGAGGGGGAAGCAATCAGCCCCAGCATTTT. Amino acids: CASSLMRGGSNQPQHF.

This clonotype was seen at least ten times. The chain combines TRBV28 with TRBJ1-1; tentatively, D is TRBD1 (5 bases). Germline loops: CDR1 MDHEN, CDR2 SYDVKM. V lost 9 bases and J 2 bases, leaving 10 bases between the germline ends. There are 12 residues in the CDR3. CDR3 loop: CASRDANTEAFF. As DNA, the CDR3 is TGTGCCAGTAGGGACGCTAACACTGAAGCTTTCTTT.

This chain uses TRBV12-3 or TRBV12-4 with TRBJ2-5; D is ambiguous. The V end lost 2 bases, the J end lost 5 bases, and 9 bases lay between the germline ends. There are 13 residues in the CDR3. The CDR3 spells CASSLMAAETQYF. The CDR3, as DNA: TGTGCCAGCAGTTTAATGGCAGCGGAGACCCAGTACTTC.

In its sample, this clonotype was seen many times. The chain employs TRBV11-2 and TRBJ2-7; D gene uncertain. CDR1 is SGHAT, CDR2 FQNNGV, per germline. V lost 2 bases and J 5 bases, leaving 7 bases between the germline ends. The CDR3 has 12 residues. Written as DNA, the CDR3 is TGTGCCAGCAGCTTAACGTACCACGAGCAGTACTTC. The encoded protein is CASSLTYHEQYF.

The CDR3: CASSLDLPLDYTF. The CDR3 DNA sequence: TGTGCCAGCAGCTTGGACCTTCCCCTGGACTACACCTTC. The chain is built from TRBV7-2 and TRBJ1-2; D is unclear. CDR3 length: 13 residues. V gave up 3 bases and J gave up 10 bases, with 15 bases separating them. Germline V CDR1 and CDR2: SGHTA, FQGNSA.

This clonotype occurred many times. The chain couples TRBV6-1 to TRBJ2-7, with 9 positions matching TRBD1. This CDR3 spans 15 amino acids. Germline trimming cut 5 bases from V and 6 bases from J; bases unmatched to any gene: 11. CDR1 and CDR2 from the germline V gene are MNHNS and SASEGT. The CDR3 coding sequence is TGTGCCAGCAGTCAAAGCGGACAGGGGAGGGGCGAGCAGTACTTC. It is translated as CASSQSGQGRGEQYF.

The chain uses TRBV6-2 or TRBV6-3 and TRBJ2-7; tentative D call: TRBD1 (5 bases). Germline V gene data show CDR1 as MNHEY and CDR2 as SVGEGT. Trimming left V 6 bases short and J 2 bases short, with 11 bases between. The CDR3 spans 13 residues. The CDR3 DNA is TGTGCCAGCAGCTTCGGACACCCCTACGAGCAGTACTTC. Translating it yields CASSFGHPYEQYF.

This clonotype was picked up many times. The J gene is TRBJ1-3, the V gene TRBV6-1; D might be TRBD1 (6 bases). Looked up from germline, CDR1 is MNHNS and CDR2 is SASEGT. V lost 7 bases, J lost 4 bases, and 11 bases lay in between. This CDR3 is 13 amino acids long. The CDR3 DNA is TGTGCCAGCATCGCAGGGGTCGGAAACACCATATATTTT. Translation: CASIAGVGNTIYF.

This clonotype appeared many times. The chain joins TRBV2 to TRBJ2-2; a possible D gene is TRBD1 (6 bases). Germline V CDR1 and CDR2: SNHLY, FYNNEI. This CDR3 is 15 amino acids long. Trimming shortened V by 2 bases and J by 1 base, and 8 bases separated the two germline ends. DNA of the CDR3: TGTGCCAGCAGTGAATCGGGACAGAACACCGGGGAGCTGTTTTTT. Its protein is CASSESGQNTGELFF. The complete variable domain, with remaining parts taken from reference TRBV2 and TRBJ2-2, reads EPEVTQTPSHQVTQMGQEVILRCVPISNHLYFYWYRQILGQKVEFLVSFYNNEISEKSEIFDDQFSVERPDGSNFTLKIRSTKLEDSAMYFCASSESGQNTGELFFGEGSRLTVL.

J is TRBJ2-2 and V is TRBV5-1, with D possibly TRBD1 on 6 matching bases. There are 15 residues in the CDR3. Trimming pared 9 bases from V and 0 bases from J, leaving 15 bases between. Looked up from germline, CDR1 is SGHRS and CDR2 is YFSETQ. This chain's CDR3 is CATASGHTNTGELFF. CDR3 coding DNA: TGCGCCACCGCCTCGGGACACACGAACACCGGGGAGCTGTTTTTT.

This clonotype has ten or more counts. CDR3 sequence (DNA): TGTGCCAGCAGTTGGGGACAGGGGAAGGGCTACACCTTC. This gives the protein CASSWGQGKGYTF. This chain uses TRBV6-5 with TRBJ1-2; 10 positions agree with TRBD1. Germline-derived CDR1 and CDR2 are MNHEY and SVGAGI. The CDR3 spans 13 residues. V was pared by 4 bases and J by 8 bases, with 4 bases of the junction left unmatched.

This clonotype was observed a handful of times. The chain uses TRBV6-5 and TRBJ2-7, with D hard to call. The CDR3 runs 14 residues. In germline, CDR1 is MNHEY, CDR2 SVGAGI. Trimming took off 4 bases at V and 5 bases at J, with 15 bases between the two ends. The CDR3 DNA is TGTGCCAGCAGTTCCCCCTCCCATCGTGACGAGCAGTACTTC. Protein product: CASSSPSHRDEQYF.

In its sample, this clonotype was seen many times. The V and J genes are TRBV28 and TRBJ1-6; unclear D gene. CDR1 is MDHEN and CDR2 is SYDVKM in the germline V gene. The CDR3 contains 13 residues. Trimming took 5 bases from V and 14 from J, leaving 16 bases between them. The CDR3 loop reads CASSLLRGEALHF. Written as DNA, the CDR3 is TGTGCCAGCAGTCTGCTGCGAGGTGAAGCCCTCCACTTT.

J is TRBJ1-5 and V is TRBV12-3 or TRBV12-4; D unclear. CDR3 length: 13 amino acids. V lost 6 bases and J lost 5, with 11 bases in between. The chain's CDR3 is CASRQSGDQPQHF. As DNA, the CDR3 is TGTGCCAGCAGACAGAGCGGGGATCAGCCCCAGCATTTT.

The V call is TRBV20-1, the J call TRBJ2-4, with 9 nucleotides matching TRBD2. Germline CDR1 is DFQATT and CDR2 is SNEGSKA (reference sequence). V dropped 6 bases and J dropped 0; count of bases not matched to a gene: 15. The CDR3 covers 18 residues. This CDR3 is CSARGAGGVHLAKNIQYF. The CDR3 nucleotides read TGCAGTGCCCGCGGAGCGGGGGGCGTTCATCTAGCCAAAAACATTCAGTACTTC.

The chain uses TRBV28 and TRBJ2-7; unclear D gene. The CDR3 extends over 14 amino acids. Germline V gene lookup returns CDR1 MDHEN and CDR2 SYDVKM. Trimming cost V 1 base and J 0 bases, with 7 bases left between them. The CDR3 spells CASSLSVSSYEQYF. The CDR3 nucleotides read TGTGCCAGCAGTTTATCGGTGAGCTCCTACGAGCAGTACTTC.

The CDR3 is CANGQGDSPLHF. CDR3 nucleotide sequence: TGTGCCAACGGACAGGGGGACTCACCCCTCCACTTT. This chain connects TRBV10-3 to TRBJ1-6; TRBD1 matches at 10 bases. Germline V CDR1 and CDR2: ENHRY, SYGVKD. V lost 10 bases to trimming and J lost 10 bases; unmatched junction nucleotides: 4. The CDR3 consists of 12 residues.

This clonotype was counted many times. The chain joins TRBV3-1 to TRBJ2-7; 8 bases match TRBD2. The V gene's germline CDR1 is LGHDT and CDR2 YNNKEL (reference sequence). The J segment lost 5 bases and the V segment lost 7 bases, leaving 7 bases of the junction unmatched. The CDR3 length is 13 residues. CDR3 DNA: TGTGCCAGCAATCTTGCGGGGGGCGACGAGCAGTACTTC. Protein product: CASNLAGGDEQYF.

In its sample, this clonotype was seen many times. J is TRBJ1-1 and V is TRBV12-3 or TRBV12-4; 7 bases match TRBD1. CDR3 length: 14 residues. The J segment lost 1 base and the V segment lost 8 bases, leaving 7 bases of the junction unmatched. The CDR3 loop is CASATTGRNTEAFF. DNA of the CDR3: TGTGCCAGCGCTACGACAGGGCGGAACACTGAAGCTTTCTTT.

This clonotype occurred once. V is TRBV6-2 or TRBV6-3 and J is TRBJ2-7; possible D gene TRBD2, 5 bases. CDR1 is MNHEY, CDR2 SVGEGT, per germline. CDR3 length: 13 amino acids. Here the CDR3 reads CATTRVGPYEQYF. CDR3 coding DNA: TGTGCAACGACGAGGGTGGGTCCCTACGAGCAGTACTTC.

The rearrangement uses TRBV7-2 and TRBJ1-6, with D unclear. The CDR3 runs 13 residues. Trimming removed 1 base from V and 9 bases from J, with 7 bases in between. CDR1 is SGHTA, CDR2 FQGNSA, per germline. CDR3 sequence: CASSLDPASPLHF. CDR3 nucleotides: TGTGCCAGCAGCTTAGATCCGGCTTCACCCCTCCACTTT.

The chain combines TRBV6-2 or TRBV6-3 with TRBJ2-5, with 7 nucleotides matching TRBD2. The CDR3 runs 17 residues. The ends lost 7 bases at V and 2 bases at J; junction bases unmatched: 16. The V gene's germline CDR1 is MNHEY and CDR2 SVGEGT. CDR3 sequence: CASNGGSAQPHQETQYF. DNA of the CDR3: TGTGCCAGCAACGGGGGGTCAGCCCAGCCCCATCAAGAGACCCAGTACTTC.

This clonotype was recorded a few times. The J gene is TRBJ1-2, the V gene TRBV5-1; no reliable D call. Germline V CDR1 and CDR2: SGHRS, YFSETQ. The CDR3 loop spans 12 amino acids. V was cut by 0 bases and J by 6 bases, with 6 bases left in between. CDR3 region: CASSLADDGYTF. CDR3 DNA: TGCGCCAGCAGCTTGGCTGACGATGGCTACACCTTC.

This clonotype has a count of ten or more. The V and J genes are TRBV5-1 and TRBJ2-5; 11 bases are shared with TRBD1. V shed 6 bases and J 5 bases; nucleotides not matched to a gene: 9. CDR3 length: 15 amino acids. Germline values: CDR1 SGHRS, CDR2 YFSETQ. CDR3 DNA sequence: TGCGCCAGCACTCCCTGGACAGGGGGCGGCGAGACCCAGTACTTC. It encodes CASTPWTGGGETQYF.

CDR3 coding DNA: TGTGCCAGCAGTTACAGGAAAGGAACTGAAGCTTTCTTT. It is translated as CASSYRKGTEAFF. The chain uses TRBV6-2 or TRBV6-3 and TRBJ1-1; the D is unclear. The CDR3 extends over 13 amino acids. Trimming removed 2 bases from V and 5 bases from J, with 9 bases in between. The germline V gene has CDR1 MNHEY and CDR2 SVGEGT.